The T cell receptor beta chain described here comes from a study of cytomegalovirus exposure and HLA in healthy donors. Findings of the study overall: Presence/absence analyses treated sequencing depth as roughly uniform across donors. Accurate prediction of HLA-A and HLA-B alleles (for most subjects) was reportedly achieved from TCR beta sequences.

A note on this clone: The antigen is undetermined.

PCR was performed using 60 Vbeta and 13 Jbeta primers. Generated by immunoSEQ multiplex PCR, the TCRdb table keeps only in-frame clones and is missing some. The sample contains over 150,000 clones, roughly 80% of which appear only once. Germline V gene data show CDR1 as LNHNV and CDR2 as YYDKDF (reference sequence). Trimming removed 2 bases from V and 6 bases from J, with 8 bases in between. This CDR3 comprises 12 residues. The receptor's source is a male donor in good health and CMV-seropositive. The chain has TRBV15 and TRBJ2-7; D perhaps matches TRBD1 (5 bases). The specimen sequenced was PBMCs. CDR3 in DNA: TGTGCCACCAGCAGACAGGGCTCCGAGCAGTACTTC. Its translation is CATSRQGSEQYF.